One and the same sample provided the 3 T cell receptor beta chains below, sequenced in a study of blood T cells in healthy people across ages. Alongside a J-beta primer mix, a sample-barcoded 5' primer served in a second PCR lasting roughly 6 to 11 cycles. TCRdb itself ran the 5' RACE reads through MiXCR, one entry per CDR3 protein. The table lists 1.5 million to 2 million distinct CDR3 sequences, over 25% of them singletons. The specimen was blood. The source of these receptors is a woman in her 30s in good health.

This clonotype was seen at least ten times. The chain uses TRBV7-9 and TRBJ2-3, with 9 nucleotides matching TRBD2. The CDR3 covers 14 residues. Germline V gives CDR1 SEHNR, CDR2 FQNEAQ (reference sequence). V lost 3 bases, J lost 6 bases, and 4 bases stayed unmatched. The CDR3 DNA reads TGTGCCAGCAGCTTCGGGACTAGCAGCGATACGCAGTATTTT. Encoded protein: CASSFGTSSDTQYF. Full variable domain (remainder filled in from reference TRBV7-9 and TRBJ2-3): DTGVSQNPRHKITKRGQNVTFRCDPISEHNRLYWYRQTLGQGPEFLTYFQNEAQLEKSRLLSDRFSAERPKGSFSTLEIQRTEQGDSAMYLCASSFGTSSDTQYFGPGTRLTVL.

The chain carries TRBV5-1 and TRBJ2-7; D might be TRBD2 (6 bases). V gave up 0 bases and J gave up 7 bases, with 14 bases separating them. The CDR3 is 14 amino acids. Germline V lookup: CDR1 SGHRS, CDR2 YFSETQ. CDR3 DNA: TGCGCCAGCAGCTTGGTGGCGGGGAAGCAAGAGCAGTACTTC. It is translated as CASSLVAGKQEQYF.

The chain links TRBV12-3 or TRBV12-4 to TRBJ1-2, with 7 bases aligning to TRBD1. V was clipped by 5 bases and J by 3 bases; unmatched bases: 6. The CDR3 covers 14 residues. The CDR3 nucleotides are TGTGCCAGCAGTGCCCCGGGACAGCACTATGGCTACACCTTC. Protein product: CASSAPGQHYGYTF.